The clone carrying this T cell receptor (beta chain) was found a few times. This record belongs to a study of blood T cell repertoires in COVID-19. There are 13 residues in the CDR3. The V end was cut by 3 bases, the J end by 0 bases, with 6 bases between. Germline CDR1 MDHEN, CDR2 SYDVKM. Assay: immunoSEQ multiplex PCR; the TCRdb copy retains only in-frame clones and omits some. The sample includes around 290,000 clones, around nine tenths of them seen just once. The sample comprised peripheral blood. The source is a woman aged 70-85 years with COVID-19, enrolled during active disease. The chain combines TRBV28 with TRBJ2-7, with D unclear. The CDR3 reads CASSFLFSYEQYF. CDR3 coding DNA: TGTGCCAGCAGTTTTTTATTCTCCTACGAGCAGTACTTC. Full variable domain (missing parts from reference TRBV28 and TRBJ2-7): DVKVTQSSRYLVKRTGEKVFLECVQDMDHENMFWYRQDPGLGLRLIYFSYDVKMKEKGDIPEGYSVSREKKERFSLILESASTNQTSMYLCASSFLFSYEQYFGPGTRLTVT.